This T cell receptor (beta chain) originates from a study of memory CD4+ T cells and cytomegalovirus serostatus. Across the study: Donors were healthy Belgian adults, 10 or so CMV seropositive and 20 to 30 seronegative. The study, taken as a whole, reports: Suggested: most of the CMV-linked TCR signature lies in CD4+ memory cells. About 40% of the roughly 160 known CMV-associated TCRbeta sequences appeared in CD4+ memory.

TCRdb's copy holds only in-frame clones and misses some; the assay was immunoSEQ multiplex PCR. The table records about 43,000 clones, more than 60% of them present only once. Concerning this clone itself: Its antigen is currently unknown.

Germline V gene lookup returns CDR1 SGHTA and CDR2 FQGNSA. V dropped 2 bases and J dropped 10 bases, with 9 bases sitting between them. This CDR3 has 12 amino acids. The sort gate was single viable CD3+CD4+CD8-CD45RO+ cells for memory CD4+ T cells. Total CD4+ T cells were enriched by CD4 positive selection. This sequence was found in an adult in good health and CMV-seronegative. Sequences were obtained from memory CD4+ T cells from blood. The chain joins TRBV7-2 to TRBJ2-1; TRBD2 is a possible D gene (6 bases). CDR3 bases: TGTGCCAGCAGCTTACAGCTAGCGGAGCAGTTCTTC. This gives the protein CASSLQLAEQFF.